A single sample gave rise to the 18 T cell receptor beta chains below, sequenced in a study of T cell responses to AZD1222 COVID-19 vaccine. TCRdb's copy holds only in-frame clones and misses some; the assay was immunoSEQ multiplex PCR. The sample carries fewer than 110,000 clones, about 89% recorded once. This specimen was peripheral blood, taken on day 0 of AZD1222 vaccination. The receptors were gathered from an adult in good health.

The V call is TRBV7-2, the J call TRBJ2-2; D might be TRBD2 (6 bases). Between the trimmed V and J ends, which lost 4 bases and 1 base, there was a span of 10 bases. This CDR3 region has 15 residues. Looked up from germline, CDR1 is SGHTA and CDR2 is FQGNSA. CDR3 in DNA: TGTGCCAGCAGCTACGGAGCGGGGAACACCGGGGAGCTGTTTTTT. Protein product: CASSYGAGNTGELFF.

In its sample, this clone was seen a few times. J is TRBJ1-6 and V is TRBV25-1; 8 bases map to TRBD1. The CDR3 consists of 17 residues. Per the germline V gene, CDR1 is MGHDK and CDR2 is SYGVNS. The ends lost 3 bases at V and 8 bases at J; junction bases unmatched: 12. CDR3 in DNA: TGTGCCAGCAGTGACCCCCCAGGGGGCCGTATTGATTCACCCCTCCACTTT. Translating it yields CASSDPPGGRIDSPLHF.

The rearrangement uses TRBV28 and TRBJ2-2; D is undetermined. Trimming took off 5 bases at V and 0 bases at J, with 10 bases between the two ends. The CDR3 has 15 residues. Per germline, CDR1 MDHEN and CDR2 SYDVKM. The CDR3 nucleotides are TGTGCCAGCAGTCTACCTTTCGCGAACACCGGGGAGCTGTTTTTT. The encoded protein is CASSLPFANTGELFF.

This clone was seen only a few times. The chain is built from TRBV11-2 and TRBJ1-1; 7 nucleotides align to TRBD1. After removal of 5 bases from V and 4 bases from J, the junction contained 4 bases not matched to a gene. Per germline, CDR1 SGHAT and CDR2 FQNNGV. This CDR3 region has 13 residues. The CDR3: CASSPTGATEAFF. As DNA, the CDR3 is TGTGCCAGCAGCCCAACAGGGGCCACTGAAGCTTTCTTT.

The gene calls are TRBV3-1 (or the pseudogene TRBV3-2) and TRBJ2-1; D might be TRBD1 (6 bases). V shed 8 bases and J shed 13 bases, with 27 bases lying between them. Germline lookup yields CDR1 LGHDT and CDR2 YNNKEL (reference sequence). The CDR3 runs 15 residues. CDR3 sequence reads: CASEASQTTGQPQFF. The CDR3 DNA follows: TGTGCCAGCGAAGCTTCCCAAACTACTGGACAGCCACAGTTCTTC.

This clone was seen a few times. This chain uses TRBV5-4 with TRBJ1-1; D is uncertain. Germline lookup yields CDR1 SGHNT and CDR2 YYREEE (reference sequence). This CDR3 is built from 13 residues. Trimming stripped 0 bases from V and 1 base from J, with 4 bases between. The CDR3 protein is CASSLVANTEAFF. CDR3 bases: TGTGCCAGCAGCTTGGTAGCGAACACTGAAGCTTTCTTT.

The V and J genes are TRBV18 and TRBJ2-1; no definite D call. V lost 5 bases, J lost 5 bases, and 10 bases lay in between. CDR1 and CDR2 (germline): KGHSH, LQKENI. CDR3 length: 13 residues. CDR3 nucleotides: TGTGCCAGCTCAGACTCGCAGGACAATGAGCAGTTCTTC. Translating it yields CASSDSQDNEQFF.

Written as DNA, the CDR3 is TGTGCCAGCAGTTTGAGGGGGATTGAGCAGTTCTTC. Translated: CASSLRGIEQFF. The V and J genes are TRBV27 and TRBJ2-1; TRBD1 is a possible D gene (6 bases). The CDR3 consists of 12 residues. The V and J ends lost 3 bases and 9 bases respectively, with 9 bases between them. Per germline, CDR1 MNHEY and CDR2 SMNVEV (reference sequence).

The DNA for the CDR3 is TGCGCCAGCAGCTCGGGCAGCGAAGGAGGAAACACCATATATTTT. The encoded protein is CASSSGSEGGNTIYF. The chain joins TRBV5-1 to TRBJ1-3, with D unresolved. The length of the CDR3 is 15 residues. The germline V and J ends were trimmed by 3 bases and 4 bases, with 14 bases remaining between them. Germline V gene lookup returns CDR1 SGHRS and CDR2 YFSETQ. Full variable domain (rest looked up from reference TRBV5-1 and TRBJ1-3): KAGVTQTPRYLIKTRGQQVTLSCSPISGHRSVSWYQQTPGQGLQFLFEYFSETQRNKGNFPGRFSGRQFSNSRSEMNVSTLELGDSALYLCASSSGSEGGNTIYFGEGSWLTVV.

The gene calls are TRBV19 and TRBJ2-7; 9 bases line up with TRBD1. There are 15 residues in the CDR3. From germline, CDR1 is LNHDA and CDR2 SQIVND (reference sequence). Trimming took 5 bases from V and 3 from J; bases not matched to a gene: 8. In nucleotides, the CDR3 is TGTGCCAGTAGTCTCGCAAGGACAGGGGTCTACGAGCAGTACTTC. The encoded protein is CASSLARTGVYEQYF. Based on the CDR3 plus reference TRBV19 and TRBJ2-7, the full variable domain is DGGITQSPKYLFRKEGQNVTLSCEQNLNHDAMYWYRQDPGQGLRLIYYSQIVNDFQKGDIAEGYSVSREKKESFPLTVTSAQKNPTAFYLCASSLARTGVYEQYFGPGTRLTVT.

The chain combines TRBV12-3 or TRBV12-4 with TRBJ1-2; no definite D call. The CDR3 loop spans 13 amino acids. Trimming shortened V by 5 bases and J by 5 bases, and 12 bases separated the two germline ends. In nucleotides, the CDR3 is TGTGCCAGCAGTAGGGATGGAAAATATGGCTACACCTTC. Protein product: CASSRDGKYGYTF.

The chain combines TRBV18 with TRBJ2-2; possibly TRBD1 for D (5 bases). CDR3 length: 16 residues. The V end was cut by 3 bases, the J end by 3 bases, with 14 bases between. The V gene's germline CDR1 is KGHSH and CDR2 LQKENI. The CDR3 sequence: CASSPRDSPDTGELFF. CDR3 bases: TGTGCCAGCTCACCTCGAGACAGCCCCGACACCGGGGAGCTGTTTTTT.

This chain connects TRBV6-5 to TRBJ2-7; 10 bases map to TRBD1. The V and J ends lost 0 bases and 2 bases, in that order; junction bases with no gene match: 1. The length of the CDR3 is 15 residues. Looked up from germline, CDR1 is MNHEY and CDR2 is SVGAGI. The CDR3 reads CASSYSGQGTYEQYF. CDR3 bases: TGTGCCAGCAGTTACTCGGGACAGGGGACCTACGAGCAGTACTTC.

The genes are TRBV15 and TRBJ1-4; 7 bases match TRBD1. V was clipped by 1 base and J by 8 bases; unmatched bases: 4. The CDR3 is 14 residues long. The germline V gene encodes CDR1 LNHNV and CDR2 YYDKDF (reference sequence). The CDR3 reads CATSRGDSVEKLFF. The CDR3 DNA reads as TGTGCCACCAGCAGAGGGGACAGCGTCGAAAAACTGTTTTTT.

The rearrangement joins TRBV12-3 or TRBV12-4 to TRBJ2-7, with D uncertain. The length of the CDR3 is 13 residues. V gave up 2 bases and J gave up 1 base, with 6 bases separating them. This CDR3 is CASSLKLSYEQYF. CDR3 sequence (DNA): TGTGCCAGCAGTTTAAAACTTTCCTACGAGCAGTACTTC.

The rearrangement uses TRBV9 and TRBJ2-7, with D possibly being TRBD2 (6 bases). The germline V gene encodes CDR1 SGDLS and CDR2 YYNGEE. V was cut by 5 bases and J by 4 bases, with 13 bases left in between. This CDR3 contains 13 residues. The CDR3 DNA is TGTGCCAGCAGTGGAGGGAGAGGTTACGAGCAGTACTTC. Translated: CASSGGRGYEQYF.

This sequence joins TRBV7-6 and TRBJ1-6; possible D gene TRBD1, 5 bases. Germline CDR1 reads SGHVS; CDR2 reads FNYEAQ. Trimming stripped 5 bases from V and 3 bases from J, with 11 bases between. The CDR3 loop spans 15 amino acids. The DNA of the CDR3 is TGTGCCAGCAGCCCCGGGGGGTTCTATAATTCACCCCTCCACTTT. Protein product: CASSPGGFYNSPLHF.

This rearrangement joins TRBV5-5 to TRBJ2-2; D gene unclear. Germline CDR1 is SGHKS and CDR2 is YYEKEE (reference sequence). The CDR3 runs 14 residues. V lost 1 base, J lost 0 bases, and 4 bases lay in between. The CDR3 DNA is TGTGCCAGCAGCTTGTCAACGAACACCGGGGAGCTGTTTTTT. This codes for CASSLSTNTGELFF.